This TCR beta chain comes out of a study of cytomegalovirus exposure and HLA in healthy donors (dated by TCRdb to between 2016 and 2019). Concerning the study at large: According to an earlier analysis of 550 to 700 of the donors, roughly 180 million T cells yielded 117 million unique TCR beta sequences and around 280 Gb of sequence data. Approximately 330 gigabases of sequencing data and 70 million to 95 million unique TCR sequences made up an early release that covered 500 to 650 HLA-typed donors. Of the 350 to 450 genotyped donors, approximately 81% were placed in the genetic ancestry cluster associated with self-reported Caucasian donors. The study was designed to test whether signatures of past pathogen exposure could be identified by cataloging public T cell receptors. The T cell repertoires of 700 or so subjects were profiled by immunosequencing and related to cytomegalovirus serostatus. A separate validation cohort of 100 to 150 different subjects was used in addition to the roughly 670-subject first cohort. To predict cytomegalovirus infection status, the study brought together high-throughput TCR immunosequencing, statistical association of individual TCRs with disease status, and machine learning. To study patterns of TCR occurrence, a later analysis re-analyzed previously published TCR beta repertoires from 550 to 800 donors and added high-resolution HLA genotyping. Rather than using new phenotypic data, the later analysis identified candidate immune exposures from TCR beta sequences and from how often those sequences occurred across donors. An earlier analysis of 587 of the donors used high-throughput TCR beta sequencing to judge whether each TCR beta V gene segment behaved as functional or pseudogenic. Donor age, sex, ethnicity and CMV serostatus were collected together with the repertoire data. In a later genetic analysis, genome-wide SNP genotypes for about three fifths of the 666 donors were used, and that subset was treated as a discovery cohort. Every discovery cohort repertoire had been produced on one sequencing platform. Both class I and class II loci were covered by HLA typing, at four-digit resolution. Typing coverage differed by locus: A, B, C, DRB1 and DQB1 were typed in roughly 620-640 donors, DQA1 in about 560, DPA1 in approximately 610, and DPB1 in just under 490. Roughly 5 DR-DQ haplotypes were handled as single units for association and clustering, since linkage in the cohort was strong. On average, around 240,000 unique TCR beta nucleotide sequences were sequenced per donor among about 400 genotyped donors of the cohort, with roughly 19% of those sequences being non-productive. General findings and caveats noted by the study authors: The study listed 150 to 200 TCR beta chains as associated with cytomegalovirus. Because the 87-base-pair reads could not distinguish some IMGT-functional V segments, including TRBV6-2 and TRBV6-3, those segments were excluded. A later analysis found that HLA-associated TCR beta chains were more clonally expanded and had lower generation probabilities than equally common non-associated chains. A further reported finding was that TCR beta sequences accurately predicted the HLA-A and HLA-B alleles for most subjects in the first cohort. In both the original and validation cohorts, the classifier was reported to diagnose cytomegalovirus status with high specificity and sensitivity. Sequencing depth was assumed to be roughly uniform across donors in the presence/absence analyses, though that assumption may not hold. In a later analysis, TCR association rates were found to vary across HLA loci, with the most associated TCRs seen for DRB1 alleles and the fewest for HLA-C alleles. It was suggested by the authors that the approach could potentially be generalized to other disease states and immunological phenotypes. The earlier analysis of 587 of the donors excluded fewer than 20 rarely observed V segments, including chromosome 9 orphons, because counts were too low. Only TCR beta chains were sequenced in this cohort, and the absence of alpha or paired-chain data limited detectable features. In a later analysis, several top co-occurrence clusters were reported to appear linked to parvovirus B19, influenza, CMV and Epstein-Barr virus. Linkage disequilibrium might explain the correlated functional status among segregating V segments, but an unknown experimental factor could not be excluded. In a later genetic analysis, fewer N-insertions in productive TCRs were reported among donors in an Asian-associated ancestry cluster than the approximately 710-donor mean. In a later analysis, about 16,000 TCR beta sequences were associated with specific HLA alleles at a false discovery rate of 0.05. A later genetic analysis associated a missense DCLRE1C variant with V-gene and J-gene trimming of TCR beta chains, and an independent cohort replicated the association. In an earlier analysis of 587 of the donors, most TCR beta V segments appeared in productive rearrangements about 87% or about 30% of the time, broadly matching IMGT annotations. The sequencing pipeline was judged likely to have produced a cluster of highly shared sequence variants as a technical artifact. Strong co-occurrence of HLA alleles, especially DR and DQ, made assigning TCR associations to individual alleles difficult. Because some donors lacked HLA typing at each locus, the association tests relied only on the typed subset. For the cohort, immune exposure information was limited to CMV serostatus. A later analysis found that most CMV-associated TCR beta chains appeared HLA-restricted, with HLA associations seemingly driven largely by CMV exposure. In vitro tests confirmed that three of the cytomegalovirus-associated TCR beta chains recognize cytomegalovirus antigens. While some public TCRs were present in many individuals, most TCR sequences turned up only very rarely across donors.

The cohort comprised more than 550 healthy bone marrow donors. All cohort members were sampled while nominally healthy, although unrecorded immune exposures were likely present. The donor was CMV seronegative and was included in the group of over 300 seronegative cohort members. A peripheral blood sample was provided by each donor, and peripheral blood mononuclear cells were used for TCR beta sequencing. The Qiagen DNeasy Blood Extraction Kit was used to extract genomic DNA from the blood cell samples. In the germline V gene, CDR1 corresponds to SGHAT and CDR2 to FQNNGV. There are 14 amino acids in the CDR3, from cysteine to phenylalanine inclusive. Only CDR3 DNA remains: 42 bases, in frame from the first base. V is reduced by 7 bases and J by 5 bases, leaving a spacing of 17 bases between them. Libraries were prepared through the immunoSEQ multiplex PCR assay. A mixture of 60 forward primers for TCR Vbeta segments and 13 reverse primers for TCR Jbeta segments was used in the multiplex PCR. The CDR3 region of rearranged TCR beta genes was amplified from genomic DNA by a multiplex PCR assay. On the Illumina HiSeq System, the amplified TCR beta libraries were sequenced as 87-base-pair reads. The original pipeline was this. In a later analysis, some 80 million unique TCR beta chains were counted across the 500 to 700 repertoires, and roughly 11 million of these chains were shared by at least two donors. Raw reads were error-corrected and collapsed into unique sequences with a nearest-neighbor algorithm that merged closely related sequences to remove PCR and sequencing errors. V, D and J gene segments were assigned by aligning CDR3 sequences to IMGT reference sequences. Each retained sequence needed at least a six-nucleotide match to both a V gene segment and a J gene segment. Rearrangements were classified as productive when the CDR3 lacked stop codons and remained in frame with V and J, and all other rearrangements were classified as non-productive. CDR3 was defined by IMGT convention, running from the second conserved V-encoded cysteine to the conserved J-encoded phenylalanine. The earlier analysis of 500 to 650 of the donors excluded any sequence lacking an unambiguous match to a single V gene segment. In an earlier analysis of some 590 of the donors, V segments were called functional above 56.7% productive rearrangements and were called segregating when the between-donor standard deviation exceeded 5%. A statistical classification framework was built to diagnose cytomegalovirus status from the catalog of TCR beta chain sequences. In a later analysis, V and J genes were assigned by comparing TCR nucleotide sequences against IMGT/GENE-DB human TR gene sequences. The TCRdist pipeline was used in a later analysis to assign CDR3 sequences and most-parsimonious VDJ recombination scenarios. A later analysis defined each TCR beta chain by its CDR3 amino acid sequence plus V-gene family, and excluded reads lacking a unique V-gene family. A later analysis removed 592 highly shared, low-generation-probability nucleotide sequences to deal with suspected cross-contamination and a sequencing artifact. In a later analysis, a clonal expansion index was calculated for each public chain from normalized within-repertoire ranks of inferred template counts. In a later analysis, generation probabilities were computed using a VDJ recombination model fitted to out-of-frame rearrangements, and the results were checked against IGoR. Hypergeometric tests were used in a later analysis to score TCR-TCR, TCR-HLA and TCR-CMV co-occurrence, with a repertoire-size bias correction applied to the TCR pairs. To estimate false discovery rates, a later analysis permuted the HLA or CMV assignments 20 times. In a later analysis, co-occurring TCRs were grouped using DBSCAN, with TCRdist sequence similarity added in when clustering inside HLA-allele-positive subsets. For co-occurrence clustering, repertoires with fewer than 30,000 or more than 120,000 public chains were excluded, along with a handful of repertoires with anomalous nucleotide sharing. The immuneACCESS repertoire file appears here via TCRdb, limited to in-frame rearrangements. These files lack a portion of the clones; in checked studies, under half of the deficit traces to unresolved V genes, and the cause of the others is not known. The V and J calls and clone size come from that table; D and trimming were worked out from the DNA. Across this sample there are about 180,000 clones, with 77% seen only once. The ten largest clonotypes hold less than 1.5% of the sample.

On this clone: There is no known antigen for this receptor. No much larger clone is present one base from it, and per-base qualities are unavailable.

The sequence was collected from a man aged 18 to 29 in good health and CMV-seronegative. Material: PBMCs. The chain couples TRBV11-2 to TRBJ2-5; 6 matching bases give a weak D call of TRBD1. The CDR3 here reads CASKQGPLSETQYF. The nucleotide sequence reads TGTGCCAGCAAACAGGGTCCGCTGTCGGAGACCCAGTACTTC.